This TCR beta chain emerged from a study of blood T cells in healthy people across ages. Notes on this clonotype: The antigen remains unidentified.

Combining a sample-barcoded 5' primer with a J-beta primer mix, a second PCR ran for roughly 7 to 11 cycles. Each CDR3 protein is one row after TCRdb ran MiXCR on the 5' RACE reads. The sample has over 700,000 distinct CDR3 sequences; about 55% are singletons. Findings of the study overall: Naive CD4+ cell counts and diversity both ran higher in long-lived than in aged donors. TCR beta diversity per million T cells fell roughly linearly with age.

Every sample yielded at least 6.5 million isolated PBMCs. Total RNA amounts of at least 6 micrograms were extracted per sample. CDR3 length: 15 residues. Deletions cut 0 bases from V and 7 bases from J, with 15 bases between. Germline CDR1 reads LGHNA; CDR2 reads YNFKEQ. This sequence joins TRBV4-2 and TRBJ1-2, with TRBD1 as a possible D gene (5 bases). Sequenced: blood. The sequence came from a man older than 75 in good health. The CDR3 region has the DNA TGTGCCAGCAGCCAAGATGTGGGGGACCTTATTGGCTACACCTTC. It specifies CASSQDVGDLIGYTF.